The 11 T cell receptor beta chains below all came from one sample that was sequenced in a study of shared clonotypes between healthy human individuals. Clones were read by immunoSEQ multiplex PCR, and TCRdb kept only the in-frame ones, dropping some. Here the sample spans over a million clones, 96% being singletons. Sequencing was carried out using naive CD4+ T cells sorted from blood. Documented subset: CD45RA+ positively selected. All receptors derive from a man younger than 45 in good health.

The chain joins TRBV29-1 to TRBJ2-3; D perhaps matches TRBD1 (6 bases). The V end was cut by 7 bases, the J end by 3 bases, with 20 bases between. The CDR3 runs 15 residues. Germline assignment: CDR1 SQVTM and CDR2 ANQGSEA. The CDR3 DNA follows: TGCAGCGCACAAGGGAAATCAGGGGAGACAGATACGCAGTATTTT. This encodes CSAQGKSGETDTQYF.

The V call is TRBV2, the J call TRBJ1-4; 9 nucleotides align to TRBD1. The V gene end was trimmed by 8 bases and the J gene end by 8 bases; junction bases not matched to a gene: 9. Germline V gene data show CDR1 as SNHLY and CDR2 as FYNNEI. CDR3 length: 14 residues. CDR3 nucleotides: TGTGCCAGCCACTTACAGGGGGCGCGGGAAAAACTGTTTTTT. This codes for CASHLQGAREKLFF.

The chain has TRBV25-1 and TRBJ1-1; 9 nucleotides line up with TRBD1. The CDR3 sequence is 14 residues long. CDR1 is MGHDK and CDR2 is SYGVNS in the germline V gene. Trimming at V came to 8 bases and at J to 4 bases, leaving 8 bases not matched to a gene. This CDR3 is CASSPDRGITEAFF. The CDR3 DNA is TGTGCCAGCTCCCCCGACAGGGGGATCACTGAAGCTTTCTTT.

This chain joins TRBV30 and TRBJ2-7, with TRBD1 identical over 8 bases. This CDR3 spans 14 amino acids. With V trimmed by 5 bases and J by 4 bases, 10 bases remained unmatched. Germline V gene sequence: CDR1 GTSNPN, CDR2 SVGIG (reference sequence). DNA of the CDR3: TGTGCCTGGCGCCCAGGGGGCGCTGAATACGAGCAGTACTTC. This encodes CAWRPGGAEYEQYF.

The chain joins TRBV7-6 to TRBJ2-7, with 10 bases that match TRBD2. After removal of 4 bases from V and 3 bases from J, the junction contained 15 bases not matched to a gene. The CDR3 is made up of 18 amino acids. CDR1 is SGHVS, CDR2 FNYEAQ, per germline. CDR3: CASSSSAMGASGSYEQYF. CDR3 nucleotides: TGTGCCAGCAGCTCCTCCGCCATGGGAGCTAGCGGGAGCTACGAGCAGTACTTC. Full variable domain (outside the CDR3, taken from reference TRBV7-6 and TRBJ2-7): GAGVSQSPRYKVTKRGQDVALRCDPISGHVSLYWYRQALGQGPEFLTYFNYEAQQDKSGLPNDRFSAERPEGSISTLTIQRTEQRDSAMYRCASSSSAMGASGSYEQYFGPGTRLTVT.

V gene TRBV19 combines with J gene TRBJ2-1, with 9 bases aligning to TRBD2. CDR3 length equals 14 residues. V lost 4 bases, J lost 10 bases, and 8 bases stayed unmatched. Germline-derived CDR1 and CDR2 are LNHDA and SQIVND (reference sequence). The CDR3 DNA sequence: TGTGCCAGTAGTAAGGCGGGAGGGCCTGGAGAGCAGTTCTTC. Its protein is CASSKAGGPGEQFF.

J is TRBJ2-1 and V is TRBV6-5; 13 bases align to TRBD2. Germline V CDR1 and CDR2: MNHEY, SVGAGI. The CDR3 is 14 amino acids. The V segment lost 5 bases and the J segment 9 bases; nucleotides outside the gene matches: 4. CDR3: CASSGLAGAGEQFF. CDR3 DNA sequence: TGTGCCAGCAGTGGACTAGCGGGAGCGGGTGAGCAGTTCTTC.

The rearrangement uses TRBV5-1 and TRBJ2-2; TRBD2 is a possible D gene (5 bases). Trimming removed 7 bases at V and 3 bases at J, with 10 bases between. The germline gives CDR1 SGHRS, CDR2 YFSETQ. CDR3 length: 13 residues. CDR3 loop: CASLGADTGELFF. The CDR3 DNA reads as TGCGCCAGCCTGGGAGCCGACACCGGGGAGCTGTTTTTT. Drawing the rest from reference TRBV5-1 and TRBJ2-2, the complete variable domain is KAGVTQTPRYLIKTRGQQVTLSCSPISGHRSVSWYQQTPGQGLQFLFEYFSETQRNKGNFPGRFSGRQFSNSRSEMNVSTLELGDSALYLCASLGADTGELFFGEGSRLTVL.

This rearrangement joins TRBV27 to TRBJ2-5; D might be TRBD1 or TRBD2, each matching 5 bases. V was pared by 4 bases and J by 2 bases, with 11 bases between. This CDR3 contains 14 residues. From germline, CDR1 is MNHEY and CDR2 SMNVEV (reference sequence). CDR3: CASSSRGGQETQYF. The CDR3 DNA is TGTGCCAGCAGTTCAAGGGGCGGGCAAGAGACCCAGTACTTC.

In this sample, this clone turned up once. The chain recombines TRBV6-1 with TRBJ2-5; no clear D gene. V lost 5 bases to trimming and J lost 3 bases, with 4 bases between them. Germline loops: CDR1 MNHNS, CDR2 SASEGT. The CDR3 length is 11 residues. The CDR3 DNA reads TGTGCCAGCAGTCTAGAAGAGACCCAGTACTTC. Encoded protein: CASSLEETQYF.

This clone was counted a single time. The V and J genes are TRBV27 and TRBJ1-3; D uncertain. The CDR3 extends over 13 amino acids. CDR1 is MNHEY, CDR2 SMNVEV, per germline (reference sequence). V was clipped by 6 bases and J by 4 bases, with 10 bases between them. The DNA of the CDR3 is TGTGCCAGCAGCCGCCACTCCGGAAACACCATATATTTT. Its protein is CASSRHSGNTIYF.